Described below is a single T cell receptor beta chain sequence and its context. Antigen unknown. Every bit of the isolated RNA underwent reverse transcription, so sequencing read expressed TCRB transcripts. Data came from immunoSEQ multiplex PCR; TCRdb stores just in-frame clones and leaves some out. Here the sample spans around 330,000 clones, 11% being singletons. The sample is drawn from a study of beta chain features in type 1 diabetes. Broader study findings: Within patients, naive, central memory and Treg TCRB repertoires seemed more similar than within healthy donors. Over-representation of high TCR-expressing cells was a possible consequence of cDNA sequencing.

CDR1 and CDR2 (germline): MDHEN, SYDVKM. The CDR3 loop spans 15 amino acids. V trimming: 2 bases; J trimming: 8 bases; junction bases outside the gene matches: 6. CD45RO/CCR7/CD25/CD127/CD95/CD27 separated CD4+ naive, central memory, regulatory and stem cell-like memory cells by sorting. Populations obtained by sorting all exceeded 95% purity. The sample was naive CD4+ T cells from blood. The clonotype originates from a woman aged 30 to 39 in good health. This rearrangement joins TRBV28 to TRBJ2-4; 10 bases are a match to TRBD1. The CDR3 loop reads CASSLDGQGGDIQYF. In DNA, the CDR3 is TGTGCCAGCAGTTTAGACGGACAGGGGGGAGACATTCAGTACTTC.